Listed below are T cell receptor beta chains from one sample, sequenced in a study of T cells after posttransplantation cyclophosphamide. The assay was immunoSEQ multiplex PCR, and TCRdb's table has in-frame clones only and misses some. This table has roughly 11,000 clones, about 93% appearing once. The sample consisted of PBMCs, taken after allogeneic stem cell transplant with posttransplant cyclophosphamide. These receptors originate from a female patient aged 25-40 years who received an allogeneic stem cell transplant from an unrelated donor, was CMV-positive, and had no GVHD. Some T cells may originate from the graft donor. Each CDR3 is given with its conserved first and last residue. The D gene is left open where the match is weak. Clone size is given for some rows only: seen once, a few or many times, or a class if the clone is expanded.

abundance: -
v_gene: TRBV5-1
j_gene: TRBJ2-4
d_gene: TRBD2
CDR3nt: TGCGCCAGCAGTTTTCATCTAGCGGGAGGGCCCAAAAACATTCAGTACTTC
CDR3aa: CASSFHLAGGPKNIQYF

abundance: once
v_gene: TRBV5-1
j_gene: TRBJ2-5
d_gene: TRBD2
CDR3nt: TGCGCCAGCAGTGGGGGACTAGCGGGGGGGCCAGAGACCCAGTACTTC
CDR3aa: CASSGGLAGGPETQYF

abundance: once
v_gene: TRBV6-5
j_gene: TRBJ1-6
d_gene: -
CDR3nt: TGTGCCAGCAAAGATAGTAGCGGCGCCAATTCACCCCTCCACTTT
CDR3aa: CASKDSSGANSPLHF

abundance: -
v_gene: TRBV7-6
j_gene: TRBJ1-4
d_gene: -
CDR3nt: TGTGCCAGCAGCTTAGCGGCAGTAAAAGCAACTAATGAAAAACTGTTTTTT
CDR3aa: CASSLAAVKATNEKLFF

abundance: -
v_gene: TRBV28
j_gene: TRBJ2-5
d_gene: TRBD1
CDR3nt: TGTGCCAGCAGCCCCACTGACAGGGGGCATAATCAAGAGACCCAGTACTTC
CDR3aa: CASSPTDRGHNQETQYF

abundance: -
v_gene: TRBV6-4
j_gene: TRBJ2-7
d_gene: TRBD1
CDR3nt: TGTGCCAGCAGACTCCCAGACAGGGCCTACGAGCAGTACTTC
CDR3aa: CASRLPDRAYEQYF

abundance: -
v_gene: TRBV5-1
j_gene: TRBJ2-5
d_gene: TRBD2
CDR3nt: TGCGCCAGCAGCTTGGGATCGACGGGGGGTTGGCGGGGTAGGAACCTCCAAGAGACCCAGTACTTC
CDR3aa: CASSLGSTGGWRGRNLQETQYF

abundance: -
v_gene: TRBV28
j_gene: TRBJ1-5
d_gene: TRBD1
CDR3nt: TGTGCCAGCAGTTTAGCCCGACAGGGACTTCTTAATCAGCCCCAGCATTTT
CDR3aa: CASSLARQGLLNQPQHF

abundance: -
v_gene: TRBV11-2
j_gene: TRBJ2-2
d_gene: -
CDR3nt: TGTGCCAGCAGCTTAGTTAGGAGTCCGGGGGAGCTGTTTTTT
CDR3aa: CASSLVRSPGELFF

abundance: -
v_gene: TRBV10-3
j_gene: TRBJ2-6
d_gene: -
CDR3nt: TGTGCCATCAGTGACCCCCGATTGGGACTCCCCACGGCGACAAGCTCTGGGGCCAACGTCCTGACTTTC
CDR3aa: CAISDPRLGLPTATSSGANVLTF

abundance: -
v_gene: TRBV28
j_gene: TRBJ2-7
d_gene: TRBD2
CDR3nt: TGTGCCAGCAGCCCCGGGACTAGCGGCTACGAGCAGTACTTC
CDR3aa: CASSPGTSGYEQYF

abundance: -
v_gene: TRBV7-6
j_gene: TRBJ1-1
d_gene: -
CDR3nt: TGTGCCAGCAGCCCTACTGAGAAGAACACTGAAGCTTTCTTT
CDR3aa: CASSPTEKNTEAFF

abundance: -
v_gene: TRBV5-8
j_gene: TRBJ2-2
d_gene: TRBD1
CDR3nt: TGTGCCAGCAAGCTAAATCGGGACAGGGGGCGGAAGAACACCGGGGAGCTGTTTTTT
CDR3aa: CASKLNRDRGRKNTGELFF

abundance: -
v_gene: TRBV19
j_gene: TRBJ2-3
d_gene: TRBD1
CDR3nt: TGTGCCAGTAGTATACAGGGGGATTCAGATACGCAGTATTTT
CDR3aa: CASSIQGDSDTQYF

abundance: -
v_gene: TRBV7-6
j_gene: TRBJ2-5
d_gene: -
CDR3nt: TGTGCCAGCAGCTTAGGGGGGAGGGAGACCCAGTACTTC
CDR3aa: CASSLGGRETQYF

abundance: -
v_gene: TRBV5-1
j_gene: TRBJ2-1
d_gene: TRBD2
CDR3nt: TGCGCCAGCAGCTTGGGGCTAGCGGTACATGAGCAGTTCTTC
CDR3aa: CASSLGLAVHEQFF

abundance: few
v_gene: TRBV9
j_gene: TRBJ2-2
d_gene: -
CDR3nt: TGTGCCAGCAGCGTAGGCGGGGCCGGGGAGCTGTTTTTT
CDR3aa: CASSVGGAGELFF

abundance: -
v_gene: TRBV7-9
j_gene: TRBJ1-2
d_gene: -
CDR3nt: TGTGCCAGCAGCTTAGCCCCGGTTGGGGAGGGTAACTATGGCTACACCTTC
CDR3aa: CASSLAPVGEGNYGYTF

abundance: -
v_gene: TRBV15
j_gene: TRBJ2-5
d_gene: -
CDR3nt: TGTGCCACCAGCAGAGGTGACAGTCAGGAGACCCAGTACTTC
CDR3aa: CATSRGDSQETQYF

abundance: -
v_gene: TRBV5-5
j_gene: TRBJ1-5
d_gene: -
CDR3nt: TGTGCCAGCAGCTCACTCCAACAGGGAACCAATCAGCCCCAGCATTTT
CDR3aa: CASSSLQQGTNQPQHF

abundance: -
v_gene: TRBV4-1
j_gene: TRBJ2-1
d_gene: -
CDR3nt: TGCGCCAGCAGCCAAGCTGGGGGGGCGGGTTACAATGAGCAGTTCTTC
CDR3aa: CASSQAGGAGYNEQFF

abundance: -
v_gene: TRBV5-1
j_gene: TRBJ1-4
d_gene: -
CDR3nt: TGCGCCAGCAGCTCCAGGGGATATGGATCTAATGAAAAACTGTTTTTT
CDR3aa: CASSSRGYGSNEKLFF

abundance: -
v_gene: TRBV28
j_gene: TRBJ2-7
d_gene: TRBD2
CDR3nt: TGTGCCAGCAGGGGCGGGGGACTGGGCATATACGAGCAGTACTTC
CDR3aa: CASRGGGLGIYEQYF

abundance: -
v_gene: TRBV7-9
j_gene: TRBJ2-6
d_gene: TRBD1
CDR3nt: TGTGCCAGCAGAGAGGGACAGACTCCTAGCTCTGGGGCCAACGTCCTGACTTTC
CDR3aa: CASREGQTPSSGANVLTF

abundance: -
v_gene: TRBV30
j_gene: TRBJ1-4
d_gene: -
CDR3nt: TGTGCCTGGAGTAAATCCCCTTATGAAAAACTGTTTTTT
CDR3aa: CAWSKSPYEKLFF

abundance: -
v_gene: TRBV6-1
j_gene: TRBJ2-7
d_gene: -
CDR3nt: TGTGCCAGCAGCCTCGAAGGGGGTAGCTCCTACGAGCAGTACTTC
CDR3aa: CASSLEGGSSYEQYF

abundance: -
v_gene: TRBV19
j_gene: TRBJ2-2
d_gene: TRBD2
CDR3nt: TGTGCCAGTAGTATCCCTCCGTTGGGTAGCGGGAGTCTGGCAGCCGGGGAGCTGTTTTTT
CDR3aa: CASSIPPLGSGSLAAGELFF

abundance: -
v_gene: TRBV2
j_gene: TRBJ2-5
d_gene: TRBD2
CDR3nt: TGTGCCAGCAGTGTGGTGTGGTTGAGACTAGCGGGGGAAGAGACCCAGTACTTC
CDR3aa: CASSVVWLRLAGEETQYF

abundance: -
v_gene: TRBV18
j_gene: TRBJ2-5
d_gene: -
CDR3nt: TGTGCCAGCTCACACAGCCAAGAGACCCAGTACTTC
CDR3aa: CASSHSQETQYF

abundance: -
v_gene: TRBV6-5
j_gene: TRBJ1-2
d_gene: -
CDR3nt: TGTGCCAGCAGACCAGGGGTTCTAGGTGGCTACACCTTC
CDR3aa: CASRPGVLGGYTF

abundance: -
v_gene: TRBV6-1
j_gene: TRBJ2-4
d_gene: -
CDR3nt: TGTGCCAGTGGCAGGGACTCACTAGCCAAAAACATTCAGTACTTC
CDR3aa: CASGRDSLAKNIQYF

abundance: -
v_gene: TRBV5-8
j_gene: TRBJ2-7
d_gene: -
CDR3nt: TGTGCCAGCAGCTTGGACAGAAATCAGGGCGAGCAGTACTTC
CDR3aa: CASSLDRNQGEQYF

abundance: -
v_gene: TRBV2
j_gene: TRBJ2-7
d_gene: -
CDR3nt: TGTGCCAGCAGTACGAGAGGGAGCGGGCAGTACTTC
CDR3aa: CASSTRGSGQYF

abundance: once
v_gene: TRBV2
j_gene: TRBJ2-7
d_gene: TRBD2
CDR3nt: TGTGCCAGCAGGGGGGCGGCGGGAGGGCCCCACGAGCAGTACTTC
CDR3aa: CASRGAAGGPHEQYF

abundance: -
v_gene: TRBV19
j_gene: TRBJ1-6
d_gene: -
CDR3nt: TGTGCCAGTACTCAGCAGGGTGGAAGGGGCGGCTCACCCCTCCACTTT
CDR3aa: CASTQQGGRGGSPLHF

abundance: -
v_gene: TRBV27
j_gene: TRBJ2-7
d_gene: -
CDR3nt: TGTGCCAGCAGTCCCACGGGGAGAGGGCCCTCCGAGCAGTACTTC
CDR3aa: CASSPTGRGPSEQYF

abundance: -
v_gene: TRBV7-6
j_gene: TRBJ1-6
d_gene: -
CDR3nt: TGTGCCAGCAGCTTAGGTTCTGGAGGACCTTCACCCCTCCACTTT
CDR3aa: CASSLGSGGPSPLHF

abundance: -
v_gene: TRBV29-1
j_gene: TRBJ1-1
d_gene: -
CDR3nt: TGCAGCGCATCCGGGGATTCGAACACTGAAGCTTTCTTT
CDR3aa: CSASGDSNTEAFF

abundance: once
v_gene: TRBV28
j_gene: TRBJ2-1
d_gene: -
CDR3nt: TGTGCCAGCAGTTTTAGTAGACTGCAGTTCTTC
CDR3aa: CASSFSRLQFF

abundance: -
v_gene: TRBV30
j_gene: TRBJ2-4
d_gene: TRBD1
CDR3nt: TGTGCCTGGAGTGTACATTCAGGGGGCAAAAACATTCAGTACTTC
CDR3aa: CAWSVHSGGKNIQYF

abundance: -
v_gene: TRBV11-2
j_gene: TRBJ2-7
d_gene: TRBD2
CDR3nt: TGTGCCAGCAGCCGGGGACTAGCCTACGAGCAGTACTTC
CDR3aa: CASSRGLAYEQYF

abundance: -
v_gene: TRBV19
j_gene: TRBJ1-4
d_gene: TRBD1
CDR3nt: TGTGCCAGTAGTACGTACCGGGACAGGCCTAATGAAAAACTGTTTTTT
CDR3aa: CASSTYRDRPNEKLFF

abundance: -
v_gene: TRBV7-9
j_gene: TRBJ1-2
d_gene: -
CDR3nt: TGTGCCAGCAGCTTAAGATGGGCAGACTATGGCTACACCTTC
CDR3aa: CASSLRWADYGYTF